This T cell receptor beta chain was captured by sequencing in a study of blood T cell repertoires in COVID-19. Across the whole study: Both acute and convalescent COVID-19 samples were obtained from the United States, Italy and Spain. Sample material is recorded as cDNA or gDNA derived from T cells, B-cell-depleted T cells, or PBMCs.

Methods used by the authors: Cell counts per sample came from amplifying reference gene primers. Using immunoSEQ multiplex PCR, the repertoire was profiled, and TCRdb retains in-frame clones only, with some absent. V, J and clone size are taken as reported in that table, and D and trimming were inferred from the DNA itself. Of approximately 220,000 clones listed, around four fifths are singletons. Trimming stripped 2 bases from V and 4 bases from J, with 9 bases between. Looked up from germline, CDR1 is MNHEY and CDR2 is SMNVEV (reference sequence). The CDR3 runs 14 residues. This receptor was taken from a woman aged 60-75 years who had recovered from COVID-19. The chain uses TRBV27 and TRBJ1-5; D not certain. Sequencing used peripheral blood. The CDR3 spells CASSLEGVNQPQHF. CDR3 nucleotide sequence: TGTGCCAGCAGTTTAGAGGGAGTAAATCAGCCCCAGCATTTT.